Listed below are T cell receptor beta chains from one sample, sequenced in a study of response to subunit inactivated influenza vaccine. TCRdb analysed the RT-PCR reads with MiXCR anew, one entry per CDR3 protein. The repertoire consists of about 610,000 distinct CDR3 sequences, with about 15% occurring once and the leading ten covering 11%. The sequencing here drew on PBMCs from blood, taken 11 to 12 days after vaccination. Every receptor here comes from a man aged 45 to 65 who received an inactivated influenza vaccine. CDR3s include the opening cysteine and the closing phenylalanine or tryptophan. The D gene is left open where the match is weak. Expanded clones get a size class; other rows say once, few or many, or leave the size out.

D	J	size	V	CDR3	DNA
NA	TRBJ1-2	few	TRBV20-1	CSASSGEGGHYGYTF	TGCAGTGCTAGTTCGGGCGAGGGGGGCCACTATGGCTACACCTTC
NA	TRBJ1-5	NA	TRBV20-1	CSARQGHNQPQHF	TGCAGTGCTAGACAGGGCCATAATCAGCCCCAGCATTTT
NA	TRBJ2-3	many	TRBV19	CASRDRGTDTQYF	TGTGCCAGCCGGGACCGAGGCACAGATACGCAGTATTTT
TRBD1	TRBJ1-5	NA	TRBV6-1	CASSASTRGLGQPQHF	TGTGCCAGCAGTGCGAGTACCAGGGGGCTCGGCCAGCCCCAGCATTTT
TRBD1	TRBJ1-2	NA	TRBV7-9	CAVEETGGGYGYTF	TGTGCCGTTGAGGAGACAGGGGGCGGCTATGGCTACACCTTC
NA	TRBJ1-5	few	TRBV28	CASSFGDSNQPQHF	TGTGCCAGCAGTTTCGGAGATAGCAATCAGCCCCAGCATTTT
NA	TRBJ1-1	NA	TRBV6-6	CASSATSKAFF	TGTGCCAGCAGCGCAACCTCAAAAGCTTTCTTT
TRBD1	TRBJ1-1	many	TRBV12-3/TRBV12-4	CASSLTGSEAFF	TGTGCCAGCAGTTTGACAGGGTCTGAAGCTTTCTTT
NA	TRBJ2-5	NA	TRBV6-1	CASRGTPTQYF	TGTGCCAGCAGGGGGACCCCGACCCAGTACTTC
TRBD2	TRBJ2-7	few	TRBV7-2	CASSSTSGGTKQYF	TGTGCCAGCAGCTCAACTAGCGGGGGAACCAAGCAGTACTTC
NA	TRBJ2-2	NA	TRBV4-3	CASSQDREAPTGELFF	TGCGCCAGCAGCCAAGACAGAGAAGCACCCACCGGGGAGCTGTTTTTT